One and the same sample provided the 24 T cell receptor beta chains below, sequenced in a study of beta chain features in type 1 diabetes. cDNA synthesis used the whole RNA isolate, giving expressed TCRB sequences. Repertoires were generated with immunoSEQ multiplex PCR, while TCRdb's copy carries only in-frame clones and drops some. The data contain around 140,000 clones, under 11% of them seen just once; the ten biggest clones take up around 1.2%. The sequencing sample was made of naive CD4+ T cells from blood. All receptors come from a young man in good health.

This clone was observed a handful of times. The CDR3 loop is CASSNTYRGRFNQPQHF. DNA of the CDR3: TGTGCCAGCAGCAATACTTACAGGGGGCGATTCAATCAGCCCCAGCATTTT. The chain combines TRBV21-1 with TRBJ1-5; the table's D call, TRBD1, has no DNA check behind it. TRBV21-1 is termed a pseudogene. CDR3 length: 17 amino acids.

This rearrangement joins TRBV7-6 to TRBJ1-2, with 10 bases matching TRBD1. This CDR3 spans 18 amino acids. From germline, CDR1 is SGHVS and CDR2 FNYEAQ. J was trimmed by 4 bases and V by 5 bases; bases with no gene match: 16. The CDR3: CASSPSFRQGANTYGYTF. The CDR3 DNA reads TGTGCCAGCAGCCCATCCTTTCGACAGGGGGCTAACACCTATGGCTACACCTTC.

V usage is TRBV18 and J usage is TRBJ1-5; 8 bases are a match to TRBD1. The CDR3 has 15 residues. The V and J ends lost 4 bases and 4 bases, in that order; junction bases with no gene match: 6. Looked up from germline, CDR1 is KGHSH and CDR2 is LQKENI. CDR3 nucleotides: TGTGCCAGCTCACAACAGGGGGTGGCAAATCAGCCCCAGCATTTT. It specifies CASSQQGVANQPQHF.

This clone was seen a handful of times. The chain combines TRBV4-3 with TRBJ1-6, with 7 nucleotides matching TRBD1. V lost 3 bases and J lost 7; bases outside the gene matches: 3. Germline-derived CDR1 and CDR2 are LGHNA and YSLEER. This CDR3 has 14 residues. For the CDR3, the DNA is TGCGCCAGCAGCCAGTGGGACAGAAATTCACCCCTCCACTTT. As protein: CASSQWDRNSPLHF.

The J gene is TRBJ1-1, the V gene TRBV19; D uncertain. The CDR3 is made up of 13 amino acids. The germline V and J ends were trimmed by 0 bases and 1 base, with 3 bases remaining between them. Germline V lookup: CDR1 LNHDA, CDR2 SQIVND (reference sequence). The CDR3 region has the DNA TGTGCCAGTAGTATAGAGAGGAACACTGAAGCTTTCTTT. Translated: CASSIERNTEAFF.

The rearrangement links TRBV5-4 to TRBJ1-4, with 12 nucleotides matching TRBD1. Germline V gene sequence: CDR1 SGHNT, CDR2 YYREEE (reference sequence). The CDR3 has 15 amino acids. The V and J ends lost 4 bases and 7 bases, in that order; junction bases with no gene match: 5. Here the CDR3 DNA reads TGTGCCAGCAGCCCGGGACAGGGGGCTCGTGAAAAACTGTTTTTT. This encodes CASSPGQGAREKLFF.

This clone has just a few counts. The CDR3 DNA reads TGCGCCAGCAGCCAAGATTTGTACTCTGGAAACACCATATATTTT. It encodes CASSQDLYSGNTIYF. The chain couples TRBV4-3 to TRBJ1-3; D call uncertain. This CDR3 contains 15 residues. V was clipped by 0 bases and J by 0 bases, with 6 bases between them. Germline V CDR1 and CDR2: LGHNA, YSLEER.

J is TRBJ2-3 and V is TRBV9, with D possibly being TRBD2 (6 bases). V was clipped by 3 bases and J by 4 bases, with 21 bases between them. The CDR3 spans 17 residues. The germline V gene has CDR1 SGDLS and CDR2 YYNGEE. CDR3 amino acids: CASSASDHGGSSDTQYF. As DNA, the CDR3 is TGTGCCAGCAGCGCCTCCGATCACGGGGGAAGCTCAGATACGCAGTATTTT.

V and J are TRBV11-2 and TRBJ2-3; 8 bases align to TRBD2. Trimming took 5 bases from V and 0 from J; bases not matched to a gene: 4. The germline CDR1 and CDR2 sequences are SGHAT and FQNNGV. The CDR3 consists of 15 residues. CDR3 DNA: TGTGCCAGCAGCCTCCAGCGGGGGAGCACAGATACGCAGTATTTT. It is translated as CASSLQRGSTDTQYF.

There are a few counts of this clone. The chain has TRBV7-2 and TRBJ2-5, with a weak D call TRBD1 (6 bases). The germline CDR1 and CDR2 sequences are SGHTA and FQGNSA. The V gene lost 0 bases and the J gene lost 1 base, with 9 bases spanning the gap. The CDR3 has 15 amino acids. The CDR3 region is CASSLAGAIQETQYF. CDR3 coding DNA: TGTGCCAGCAGCTTAGCGGGGGCCATCCAAGAGACCCAGTACTTC.

This clone showed up many times. The DNA for the CDR3 is TGTGCCATCAGTGCGGGGACTGGCCAAGAGACCCAGTACTTC. This codes for CAISAGTGQETQYF. The rearrangement joins TRBV10-3 to TRBJ2-5, with D possibly being TRBD2 (6 bases). V was shortened by 4 bases and J by 1 base, with 10 bases between the two germline ends. This CDR3 comprises 14 residues. In germline, CDR1 is ENHRY, CDR2 SYGVKD.

This clone appeared a few times. The chain combines TRBV6-1 with TRBJ1-2, with TRBD1 as a possible D gene (6 bases). V was clipped by 4 bases and J by 4 bases, with 13 bases between them. Germline V gene data show CDR1 as MNHNS and CDR2 as SASEGT. The CDR3 consists of 14 residues. The CDR3 here is CASSGTASTYGYTF. CDR3 in DNA: TGTGCCAGCAGTGGGACAGCCTCCACCTATGGCTACACCTTC.

The chain recombines TRBV9 with TRBJ2-5; 13 nucleotides agree with TRBD2. The CDR3 length is 15 residues. Trimming took 3 bases from V and 2 from J; bases not matched to a gene: 1. The germline V gene encodes CDR1 SGDLS and CDR2 YYNGEE. The CDR3 loop reads CASSEGLAGQETQYF. The CDR3 DNA follows: TGTGCCAGCAGCGAGGGACTAGCGGGGCAAGAGACCCAGTACTTC.

The chain links TRBV7-3 to TRBJ2-1; TRBD2 agrees at 14 bases. This CDR3 region has 15 residues. The germline V gene encodes CDR1 SGHTA and CDR2 FQGTGA. J was trimmed by 9 bases and V by 2 bases; bases with no gene match: 3. The CDR3 DNA reads as TGTGCCAGCAGCTTAGGGACTAGCGGGGGTGGTGAGCAGTTCTTC. This translates into CASSLGTSGGGEQFF.

This clone was seen more than once but under ten times. The chain combines TRBV7-2 with TRBJ2-5, with a tentative D call TRBD2 (7 bases). The CDR3 length is 17 residues. Trimming shortened V by 5 bases and J by 0 bases, and 19 bases separated the two germline ends. Germline CDR1 reads SGHTA; CDR2 reads FQGNSA. CDR3 loop: CASSPHSAGAYQETQYF. CDR3 nucleotide sequence: TGTGCCAGCAGCCCCCATAGTGCGGGGGCCTACCAAGAGACCCAGTACTTC.

This clone was detected many times. This rearrangement joins TRBV6-6 to TRBJ1-2; 10 nucleotides align to TRBD1. V lost 5 bases to trimming and J lost 6 bases; unmatched junction nucleotides: 3. CDR1 is MNHNY, CDR2 SVGAGI, per germline (reference sequence). The CDR3 runs to 13 residues. CDR3 nucleotide sequence: TGTGCCAGCAGTGCGACAGGGGGCGATGGCTACACCTTC. This sequence encodes CASSATGGDGYTF.

This clone was found a few times. The rearrangement joins TRBV28 to TRBJ1-6; 9 bases match TRBD1. J gave up 5 bases and V 0 bases, and 5 bases lay outside the gene matches. There are 17 residues in the CDR3. Per the germline V gene, CDR1 is MDHEN and CDR2 is SYDVKM. Written as DNA, the CDR3 is TGTGCCAGCAGTTTATGGGGGACAGGGCCTGATAATTCACCCCTCCACTTT. Translating it yields CASSLWGTGPDNSPLHF.

This clone was seen a few times. The chain uses TRBV27 and TRBJ2-7; 8 positions agree with TRBD1. The CDR3 has 13 residues. After removal of 5 bases from V and 7 bases from J, the junction contained 7 bases not matched to a gene. Germline V gene sequence: CDR1 MNHEY, CDR2 SMNVEV (reference sequence). CDR3 amino acids: CASSPRTGLEQYF. The CDR3 bases are TGTGCCAGCAGTCCCCGGACAGGGCTGGAGCAGTACTTC.

The table lists this clone with many counts. The chain has TRBV29-1 and TRBJ2-4, with 9 bases lining up with TRBD1. The CDR3 length is 14 residues. The germline CDR1 and CDR2 sequences are SQVTM and ANQGSEA. V lost 6 bases and J lost 5; bases outside the gene matches: 8. As DNA, the CDR3 is TGCAGCGTCGCGGGACAGGGTGCTCAAAACATTCAGTACTTC. Residues: CSVAGQGAQNIQYF.

J is TRBJ2-5 and V is TRBV27; 7 bases fit TRBD1. The J call may be wrong; the DNA end is better matched by TRBJ2-7. In germline, CDR1 is MNHEY, CDR2 SMNVEV (reference sequence). CDR3 length equals 14 residues. The CDR3 nucleotides are TGTGCCAGCAGCCGTCTTGGACAGGTCTACGAGCAGTACTTC. Amino acid sequence: CASSRLGQVYEQYF.

V is TRBV5-1 and J is TRBJ2-1; D uncertain. V was clipped by 4 bases and J by 0 bases, with 11 bases between them. The CDR3 covers 15 residues. Germline V CDR1 and CDR2: SGHRS, YFSETQ. CDR3 amino acids: CASSTSISSYNEQFF. CDR3 nucleotide sequence: TGCGCCAGCAGCACCTCCATCAGCTCCTACAATGAGCAGTTCTTC.

This clone was counted only a few times. The DNA for the CDR3 is TGTGCCAGCAGAAGGACAGGGGGTTCCTCCTACGAGCAGTACTTC. Its protein is CASRRTGGSSYEQYF. The rearrangement joins TRBV7-2 to TRBJ2-7, with 10 positions matching TRBD1. V lost 6 bases to trimming and J lost 0 bases; unmatched junction nucleotides: 5. The CDR3 covers 15 residues. The germline gives CDR1 SGHTA, CDR2 FQGNSA.

V is TRBV28 and J is TRBJ2-2, with 7 bases fitting TRBD1. The V gene end was trimmed by 4 bases and the J gene end by 7 bases; junction bases not matched to a gene: 6. The germline V gene encodes CDR1 MDHEN and CDR2 SYDVKM. The CDR3 sequence is 14 residues long. The CDR3 region has the DNA TGTGCCAGCAGTTCGACAGGGCGTGGCGGGGAGCTGTTTTTT. Translation gives CASSSTGRGGELFF.

This clone has only a few counts. The V call is TRBV4-1, the J call TRBJ2-3; tentative D call: TRBD2 (7 bases). Per germline, CDR1 MGHRA and CDR2 YSYEKL. This CDR3 is built from 15 residues. V shed 1 base and J shed 5 bases, with 13 bases lying between them. CDR3 bases: TGCGCCAGCAGCCAAGTTGGCGGGGGCGTAGATACGCAGTATTTT. It is translated as CASSQVGGGVDTQYF.